This T cell receptor beta chain was documented in a study of CD8+ T cells in alopecia areata. For the study at large: Oral tofacitinib (5 to 10 mg twice daily) was administered to treated patients. Severity of treated patients was scored by affected scalp percentage. Study observations and caveats: A single nonresponder leaves the baseline CD8+ expansion link to response uncertain.

Stated treatment: oral pan-JAK inhibitor, 5-10 mg twice daily. Peripheral blood and lesional scalp punch biopsies were taken from alopecia areata patients. Points on this clone: Its target is not known.

RNA extraction was followed by reverse transcription into cDNA, which acted as the sequencing template. Measured with immunoSEQ multiplex PCR; TCRdb has only the in-frame clones, and not every one. Found here are 170,000 or so clones, roughly 53% of them singletons; the top ten hold roughly 10%. Per the germline V gene, CDR1 is MNHEY and CDR2 is SMNVEV (reference sequence). CDR3 size: 13 residues. Trimming left V 3 bases short and J 5 bases short, with 10 bases between. The clonotype comes from a human donor with alopecia areata. The chain has TRBV27 and TRBJ1-1, with unresolved D. The source was CD8+ T cells sorted from blood, collected at week 24, from a patient treated with tofacitinib. CDR3 residues: CASSLVGRTEAFF. CDR3 coding DNA: TGTGCCAGCAGTTTGGTGGGTAGGACTGAAGCTTTCTTT.